This entry features one T cell receptor beta chain sequence. The antigen is not known. This PCR relied on a set of 60 Vbeta primers and 13 Jbeta primers. Produced via immunoSEQ multiplex PCR; TCRdb's table is partial and in-frame only. The sample shows 200,000 to 250,000 clones, more than 80% of them seen only once. The CDR3 covers 16 residues. Trimming removed 1 base from V and 2 bases from J, with 12 bases in between. Germline CDR1 and CDR2: LGHNA and YSLEER. The data are from a study of cytomegalovirus exposure and HLA in healthy donors. Study details: Tens of millions of unique TCRs from HLA-typed donors made up an early data release. The study placed about 81% of its 398 genotyped donors in the Caucasian-associated ancestry cluster.

Overall study results and limits: Many donors carried some public TCRs, although rarity characterized most TCR sequences.

The chain has TRBV4-3 and TRBJ2-1; D is possibly TRBD2 (7 bases). This sequence originates from a man aged 25 to 45 in good health and CMV-seronegative. Sequencing input: PBMCs. The CDR3 sequence is CASSQGPGGTYNEQFF. In DNA form, the CDR3 reads TGCGCCAGCAGCCAAGGTCCGGGGGGCACCTACAATGAGCAGTTCTTC.